This T cell receptor beta chain was recorded in a study of T cells in Graves' hyperthyroidism and ophthalmopathy. The ends were cut back, 2 bases at V and 3 bases at J, with 10 bases in the middle. The CDR3 extends over 14 amino acids. Germline V gene sequence: CDR1 SGHDN, CDR2 FVKESK. What was amplified from RNA transcripts were TCR beta CDR3 regions. HTBI primers were employed in a first-round RT-PCR of the TCR CDR3. TCRdb reprocessed the multiplex PCR reads with MiXCR, giving one entry per CDR3 protein. The sample includes hundreds of thousands of distinct CDR3 sequences, 14% to 15% of them seen just once. As concerns this clonotype: The antigen remains unidentified.

Study outcomes and limitations: Model output signaled ophthalmopathy a median roughly 6.1 months ahead of onset.

V is TRBV14 and J is TRBJ2-5, with TRBD2 as a possible D gene (6 bases). The sequence derives from a woman aged 35 to 49 with Graves' ophthalmopathy. The sample comprised blood. As DNA, the CDR3 is TGTGCCAGCAGCCAAAGTCGGGGGAAAGAGACCCAGTACTTC. The encoded protein is CASSQSRGKETQYF.